This T cell receptor beta chain was recovered during a study of T-cell memory formation after mild COVID-19. Background on the study: TCR clusters largely stayed donor specific.

General study results and limits: Day 15 to 85 contracting clones showed balanced CD4/CD8; later expanders leaned CD4+. The CD4+ clones that contracted clustered mainly within CM and EM, and the CD8+ clones concentrated in EMRA. There was no confirmation that second-wave clones peaking on day 37 were SARS-CoV-2 specific.

Many counts were recorded for this clonotype. Its antigen is still unknown. Germline CDR1 is SQVTM and CDR2 is ANQGSEA. The germline V and J ends were trimmed by 0 bases and 12 bases, with 9 bases remaining between them. The CDR3 runs to 11 residues. TCRdb itself ran the 5' RACE reads through MiXCR, one entry per CDR3 protein. The sample includes around 300,000 distinct CDR3 sequences, roughly an eighth seen only once; the top ten take roughly a fifth. This clonotype was obtained from a man aged 18 to 29 who had mild COVID-19 (a few samples of this study predate the infection). Cell type and time point are not known. Material for sequencing was PBMCs or a T cell subset sorted from them (not recorded which). The chain couples TRBV29-1 to TRBJ2-1; a weak D match, TRBD2 (5 bases). CDR3 sequence: CSVEDLGGQFF. The CDR3 DNA is TGCAGCGTTGAAGATCTTGGAGGGCAGTTCTTC.